This TCR beta chain is from a study of cytomegalovirus exposure and HLA in healthy donors. Regarding the study as a whole: Later analysis indicated greater clonal expansion among HLA-associated TCR beta chains than among equally common other chains.

The CDR3 spans 18 residues. Unmatched junction bases numbered 10, after V lost 2 bases and J lost 0 bases. The germline CDR1 and CDR2 sequences are MNHNS and SASEGT. Details on this clone: The antigen is not known.

The PCR ran on 60 Vbeta and 13 Jbeta primers. Assay used: immunoSEQ multiplex PCR; TCRdb lists only in-frame clones, some missing. The data show 100,000 to 150,000 clones, and the top ten clones hold 1.5% to 1.8%. The chain couples TRBV6-1 to TRBJ1-5; 7 positions agree with TRBD1. This clonotype was obtained from a woman aged 40 to 50 in good health and CMV-seronegative. Sequenced material: PBMCs. CDR3 nucleotide sequence: TGTGCCAGCAGTGAAAGGAGACAGGGCGTTATTAGCAATCAGCCCCAGCATTTT. Translated, it gives CASSERRQGVISNQPQHF.